The TCR beta chain under discussion was sequenced for a study of shared clonotypes between healthy human individuals. Adult Caucasians living in Nashville, Tennessee made up all of the donors. Clones were read by immunoSEQ multiplex PCR, and TCRdb kept only the in-frame ones, dropping some. The table shows some 1.4 million clones, with around 97% occurring only once. The receptor's source is a man aged 25-45 years in good health. Sequencing was performed on naive CD4+ T cells sorted from blood. Described subset: CD45RA+ positively selected.

CDR3 in amino acids: CAADEIREGPEQYF. Written as DNA, the CDR3 is TGTGCCGCGGACGAAATCCGGGAGGGCCCCGAGCAGTACTTC. The chain is built from TRBV13 and TRBJ2-7; 8 bases are a match to TRBD2. The germline V gene has CDR1 PRHDT and CDR2 FYEKMQ (reference sequence). The CDR3 has 14 residues. V dropped 11 bases and J dropped 6; count of bases not matched to a gene: 15.